This section outlines one T cell receptor beta chain sequence together with its context. Its antigen is unidentified. These data come from a study of cytomegalovirus exposure and HLA in healthy donors. Use of 60 Vbeta and 13 Jbeta primers characterized the PCR. The assay was immunoSEQ multiplex PCR, and TCRdb's table has in-frame clones only and misses some. The sample holds about 55,000 clones, roughly 60% seen once. Study results and limitations: The majority of CMV-associated TCR beta chains were reported as apparently HLA-restricted in a later analysis. Segments of the TCR beta V type were, in most cases, productive about 90% or about 30% of the time in an earlier analysis.

The receptor was derived from a human donor in good health. Specimen: PBMCs.

CDR3: CASSQGDLMGLPGELFF. CDR3 DNA: TGCGCCAGCAGCCAAGGGGACTTAATGGGACTCCCCGGGGAGCTGTTTTTT. The J gene is TRBJ2-2, the V gene TRBV4-3, with D maybe TRBD2 (6 bases). V lost 1 base and J 6 bases, leaving 18 bases between the germline ends. The CDR3 is 17 amino acids. CDR1 is LGHNA, CDR2 YSLEER, per germline.